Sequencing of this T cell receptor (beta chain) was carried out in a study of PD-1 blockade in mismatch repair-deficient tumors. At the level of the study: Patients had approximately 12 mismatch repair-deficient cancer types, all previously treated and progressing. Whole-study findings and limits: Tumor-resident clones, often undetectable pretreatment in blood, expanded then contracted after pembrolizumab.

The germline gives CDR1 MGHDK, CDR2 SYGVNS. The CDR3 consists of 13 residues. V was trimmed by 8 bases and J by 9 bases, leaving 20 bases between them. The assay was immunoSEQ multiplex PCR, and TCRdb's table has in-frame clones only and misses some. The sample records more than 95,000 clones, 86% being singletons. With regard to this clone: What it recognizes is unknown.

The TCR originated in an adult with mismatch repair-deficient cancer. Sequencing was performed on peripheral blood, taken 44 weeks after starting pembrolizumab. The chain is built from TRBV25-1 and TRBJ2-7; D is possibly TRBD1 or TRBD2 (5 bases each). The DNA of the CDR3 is TGTGCCAGCTTCTCCAGGGACGGCGTAGGGCAGTACTTC. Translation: CASFSRDGVGQYF.